This entry features one T cell receptor beta chain sequence. No antigen is known for it. The data are from a study of yellow fever vaccine responses in identical twins. Overall study findings and caveats: Twins showed a vaccine T cell response that reportedly seemed partly convergent, partly personalized.

TCRdb used MiXCR to reprocess the RT-PCR reads, holding one entry per CDR3 protein. The data show 300 or so distinct CDR3 sequences, roughly 64% seen once. The V end was cut by 1 base, the J end by 1 base, with 4 bases between. The length of the CDR3 is 13 residues. V usage is TRBV12-3 or TRBV12-4 and J usage is TRBJ1-1; D unclear. This TCR came from a female donor who received the yellow fever vaccine. The sample was T cells from blood (PBMCs), unsorted or a sorted subset (not recorded which), taken before or after yellow fever vaccination (not recorded which). CDR3 sequence reads: CASSLGPNTEAFF. The CDR3 nucleotides read TGTGCCAGCAGTTTAGGTCCGAACACTGAAGCTTTCTTT.